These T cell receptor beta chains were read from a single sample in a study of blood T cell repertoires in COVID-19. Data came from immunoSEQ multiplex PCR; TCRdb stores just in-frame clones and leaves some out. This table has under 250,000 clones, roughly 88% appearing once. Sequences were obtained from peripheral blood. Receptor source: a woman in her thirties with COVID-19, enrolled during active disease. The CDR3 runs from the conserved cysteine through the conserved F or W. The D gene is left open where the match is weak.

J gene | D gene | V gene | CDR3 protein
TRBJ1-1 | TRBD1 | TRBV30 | CAWSVGGGRTEAFF
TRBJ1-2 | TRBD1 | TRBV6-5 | CASSLGQGDGYTF
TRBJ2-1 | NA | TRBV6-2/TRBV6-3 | CASSYSAGGSYNEQFF
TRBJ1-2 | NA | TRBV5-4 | CAWRYGGDYGYTF
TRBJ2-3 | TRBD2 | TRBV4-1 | CASSREKPSGDTQYF
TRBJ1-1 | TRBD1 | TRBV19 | CASSIILGQGNTEAFF
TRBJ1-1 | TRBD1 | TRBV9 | CASSLDRGETEAFF
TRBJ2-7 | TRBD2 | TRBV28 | CASLPGGRLYEQYF
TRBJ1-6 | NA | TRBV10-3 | CAISITGGSGDSPLHF
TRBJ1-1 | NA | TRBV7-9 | CASSLAITGSGRTSAFF
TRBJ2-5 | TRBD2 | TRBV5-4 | CASSFLAGGRETQYF
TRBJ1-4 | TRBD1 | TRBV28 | CASSTGTGGWGEKLFF
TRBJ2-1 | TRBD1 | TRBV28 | CASSTADRVNEQFF
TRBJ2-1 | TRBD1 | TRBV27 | CASSLVGQGADEQFF
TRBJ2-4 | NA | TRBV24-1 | CATSGPGSPNIQYF
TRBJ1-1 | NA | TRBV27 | CASSLSATTEAFF
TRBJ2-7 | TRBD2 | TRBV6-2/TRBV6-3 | CASSYGGGNSYEQYF
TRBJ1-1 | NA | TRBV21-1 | CASSDKRRVNTEAFF
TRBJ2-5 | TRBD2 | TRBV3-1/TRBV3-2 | CASSQGSGPQVTQYF
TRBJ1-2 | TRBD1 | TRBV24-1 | CATSERGRVDGYTF
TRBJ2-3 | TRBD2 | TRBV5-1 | CASSLGGTTTDTQYF
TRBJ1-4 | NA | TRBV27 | CASSLLGSSNEKLFF
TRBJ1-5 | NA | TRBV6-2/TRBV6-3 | CASNPGGLTTQHF
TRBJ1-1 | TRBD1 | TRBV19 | CREGARYWAEAFF
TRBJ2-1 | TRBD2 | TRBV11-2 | CASRKRASGGPTYNEQFF
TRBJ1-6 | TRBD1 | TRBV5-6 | CASSSSGTGYSPLHF
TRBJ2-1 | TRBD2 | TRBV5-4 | CASSLSPSGNNEQFF
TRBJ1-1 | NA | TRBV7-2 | CASSPGAVSNTEAFF
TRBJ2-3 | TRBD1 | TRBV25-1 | CASSEQGADTQYF